Sequencing of this T cell receptor (beta chain) was carried out in a study of T cells in tumors after PD-1 blockade. Study-wide background: Prior checkpoint blockade, systemic immunosuppressant use, or anti-cancer therapy within 4 weeks excluded patients. Patients received pembrolizumab 200 mg every 3 weeks or cemiplimab 350 mg every 2 weeks. During anti-PD-1 treatment, some patients continued daily vismodegib 150 mg.

Clones were sequenced by immunoSEQ multiplex PCR, and TCRdb holds only the in-frame ones, with some missing. The table has around 45,000 clones, more than 65% seen once. Germline trimming cut 9 bases from V and 6 bases from J; bases unmatched to any gene: 11. CDR1 MNHEY and CDR2 SMNVEV come from the germline V gene (reference sequence). The CDR3 has 14 residues. The rearrangement uses TRBV27 and TRBJ1-1, with 9 bases identical to TRBD1. The sequencing used PBMCs, collected before anti-PD-1 therapy. This TCR was sampled from a human donor with advanced basal cell or squamous cell carcinoma (not recorded which). CDR3 in amino acids: CASSRDREMAEAFF. DNA for the CDR3: TGTGCCAGTTCCAGGGACAGGGAGATGGCTGAAGCTTTCTTT.